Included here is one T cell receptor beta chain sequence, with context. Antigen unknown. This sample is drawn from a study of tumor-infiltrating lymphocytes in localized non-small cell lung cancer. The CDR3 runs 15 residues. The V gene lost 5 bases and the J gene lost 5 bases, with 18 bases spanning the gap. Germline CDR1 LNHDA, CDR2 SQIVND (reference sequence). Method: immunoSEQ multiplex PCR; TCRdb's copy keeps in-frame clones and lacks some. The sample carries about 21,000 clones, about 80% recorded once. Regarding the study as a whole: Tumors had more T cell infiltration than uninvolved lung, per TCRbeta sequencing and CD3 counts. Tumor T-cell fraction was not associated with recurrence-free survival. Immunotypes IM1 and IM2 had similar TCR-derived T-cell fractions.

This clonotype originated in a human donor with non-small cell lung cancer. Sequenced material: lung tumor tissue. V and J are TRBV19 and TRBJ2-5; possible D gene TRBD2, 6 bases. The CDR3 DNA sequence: TGTGCCAGTAGTCTCGGGACGGGGGAGCGGGAGACCCAGTACTTC. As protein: CASSLGTGERETQYF.